This T cell receptor beta chain was identified during a study of naive and memory T cell subsets. V trimming: 0 bases; J trimming: 6 bases; junction bases outside the gene matches: 11. Germline V gene lookup returns CDR1 SGHRS and CDR2 YFSETQ. The CDR3 is made up of 19 amino acids. Amplification of ligated cDNA took four PCR rounds with SP2 and nested alpha and beta constant primers. TCRdb processed the UMI-ligation and nested PCR reads anew with MiXCR; each CDR3 protein has one entry. The table lists 20,000 to 25,000 distinct CDR3 sequences, about 6.4% of them singletons. The treatment was: skin biopsy from PPD injection site in Mantoux-positive individual. An oligonucleotide containing a UMI was ligated to the 3' end of TCR cDNA. This clonotype was observed a handful of times.

The origin of this receptor is an adult in good health. This specimen was skin, taken from a tuberculin skin test site. The rearrangement joins TRBV5-1 to TRBJ2-1; 14 bases agree with TRBD2. The CDR3 DNA sequence: TGCGCCAGCAGCTTGGTTGGGACTAGCGGGAGTGTTGGGGGCAATGAGCAGTTCTTC. It is translated as CASSLVGTSGSVGGNEQFF.